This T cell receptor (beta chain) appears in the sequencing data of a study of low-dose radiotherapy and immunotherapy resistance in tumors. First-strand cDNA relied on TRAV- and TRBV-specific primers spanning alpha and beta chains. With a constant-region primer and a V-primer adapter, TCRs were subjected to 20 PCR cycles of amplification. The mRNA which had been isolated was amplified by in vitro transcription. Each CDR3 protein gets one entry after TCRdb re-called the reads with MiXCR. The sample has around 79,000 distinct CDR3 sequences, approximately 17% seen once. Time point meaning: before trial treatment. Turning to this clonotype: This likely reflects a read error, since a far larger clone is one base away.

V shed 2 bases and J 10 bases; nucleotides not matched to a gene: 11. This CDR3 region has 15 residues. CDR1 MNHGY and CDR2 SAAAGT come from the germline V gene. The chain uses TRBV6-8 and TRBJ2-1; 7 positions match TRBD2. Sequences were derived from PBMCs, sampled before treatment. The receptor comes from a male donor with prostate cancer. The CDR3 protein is CASSYLAGDSYEQFF. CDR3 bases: TGTGCCAGCAGTTACCTCGCGGGGGATTCCTACGAGCAGTTCTTC.